Listed below are T cell receptor beta chains from one sample, sequenced in a study of blood T cells in healthy people across ages. TCRdb re-called the 5' RACE reads through MiXCR, storing one row per CDR3 protein. The profile shows 1.5 million to 1.8 million distinct CDR3 sequences, approximately 42% of them singletons. Sequencing input: blood. The receptors were gathered from a woman aged 18-35 years in good health. Both conserved end residues are part of each CDR3. Fields, in order: clone size, D gene, J gene, V gene, CDR3 protein, CDR3 DNA. The D gene is left open where the match is weak. Expanded clones are given a class, and other clones once, few, many or no size at all.

NA,NA,TRBJ2-3,TRBV27,CASSPRRKGITDTQYF,TGTGCCAGCAGTCCCCGACGAAAGGGGATCACAGATACGCAGTATTTT
NA,NA,TRBJ1-2,TRBV12-3/TRBV12-4,CASFREGSMGIYTF,TGTGCCAGCTTTAGGGAGGGTTCGATGGGGATCTACACCTTC
NA,NA,TRBJ2-1,TRBV27,CASSWGLGYSGVTYNEQFF,TGTGCCAGCAGTTGGGGTCTGGGCTATAGCGGAGTGACCTACAATGAGCAGTTCTTC
few,TRBD1,TRBJ1-6,TRBV5-1,CASSLLDRGFNNSPLHF,TGCGCCAGCAGCTTGCTGGACAGGGGGTTCAATAATTCACCCCTCCACTTT
NA,NA,TRBJ1-2,TRBV27,CASRADRFNYGYTF,TGTGCCAGCAGAGCCGACAGGTTCAACTATGGCTACACCTTC
NA,TRBD1,TRBJ1-5,TRBV20-1,CSARVRDRGGPQHF,TGCAGTGCTAGAGTTAGAGACAGGGGAGGGCCCCAGCATTTT
NA,NA,TRBJ1-2,TRBV9,CASSATEYHDGYTF,TGTGCCAGCAGCGCCACCGAGTACCACGATGGCTACACCTTC
many,NA,TRBJ2-5,TRBV7-2,CASSLAFGFQETQYF,TGTGCCAGCAGCTTAGCATTCGGGTTCCAAGAGACCCAGTACTTC
NA,NA,TRBJ2-7,TRBV5-1,CASSFGQALAEQNF,TGCGCCAGCAGCTTTGGGCAGGCCCTTGCCGAGCAGAACTTC
NA,TRBD1,TRBJ1-1,TRBV14,CASSQKLGQGSTEAFF,TGTGCCAGCAGCCAAAAACTCGGACAGGGGAGCACTGAAGCTTTCTTT
NA,NA,TRBJ2-7,TRBV7-9,CASSTGNNEQYF,TGTGCCAGCAGCACCGGAAACAATGAGCAGTACTTC
few,NA,TRBJ2-3,TRBV6-1,CASSPTPGRGGFDTQYF,TGTGCCAGCAGTCCAACCCCGGGCAGGGGAGGGTTTGATACGCAGTATTTT
NA,TRBD2,TRBJ2-3,TRBV7-3,CASSSGTSGGPQYF,TGTGCCAGCAGCTCCGGGACTAGCGGGGGGCCGCAGTATTTT
NA,NA,TRBJ2-1,TRBV6-2/TRBV6-3,CASSSQGFRGNEQFF,TGTGCCAGCAGTTCCCAGGGATTCCGGGGCAATGAGCAGTTCTTC
NA,TRBD1,TRBJ1-2,TRBV7-9,CASSLRPGQGVGCTF,TGTGCCAGCAGCTTAAGGCCGGGACAGGGAGTTGGCTGCACCTTC
NA,NA,TRBJ2-7,TRBV20-1,CSASRPPYEQYF,TGCAGTGCTAGCAGGCCGCCCTACGAGCAGTACTTC
few,NA,TRBJ2-7,TRBV20-1,CSARDRIFKYEQYF,TGCAGTGCTAGAGACAGGATTTTTAAGTACGAGCAGTACTTC
NA,TRBD2,TRBJ2-1,TRBV4-1,CATSQATGGSGNEQFF,TGCGCCACCAGCCAAGCAACGGGGGGGAGCGGCAATGAGCAGTTCTTC
once,TRBD2,TRBJ2-1,TRBV12-3/TRBV12-4,CASRKQTSGAYNEQFF,TGTGCCAGCAGGAAACAGACTAGCGGGGCTTACAATGAGCAGTTCTTC
NA,NA,TRBJ1-5,TRBV27,CASSPSRGEVGQPQHF,TGTGCCAGCAGTCCCAGCCGTGGCGAGGTCGGCCAGCCCCAGCATTTT
NA,TRBD1,TRBJ2-3,TRBV5-1,CASSQTGGETDTQYF,TGCGCCAGCAGCCAAACAGGGGGAGAGACAGATACGCAGTATTTT
NA,NA,TRBJ2-3,TRBV12-3/TRBV12-4,CASSLFVEGTDTQYF,TGTGCCAGCAGTTTATTTGTAGAAGGCACAGATACGCAGTATTTT